The T cell receptor (beta chain) described here comes from a study of T cell responses to AZD1222 COVID-19 vaccine. Turning to the study itself: Pooled samples include second doses given at about 4 or 12 weeks.

With regard to this clone: The target antigen is unknown.

TCRdb's table, derived via immunoSEQ multiplex PCR, lists solely in-frame clones and lacks some. The data hold roughly 180,000 clones, with about nine tenths observed a single time. Whole-study findings and limits: The donor group comprised mostly white British people and more females; the analysis possibly underestimated clonal diversity.

The V end lost 6 bases, the J end lost 2 bases, and 12 bases lay between the germline ends. Per the germline V gene, CDR1 is SGHRS and CDR2 is YFSETQ. This CDR3 has 15 amino acids. V gene TRBV5-1 combines with J gene TRBJ2-6; no clear D gene. This TCR was recovered from an adult in good health. This specimen was peripheral blood, taken on day 0 of AZD1222 vaccination. CDR3 sequence: CASTRTGTGANVLTF. CDR3 bases: TGCGCCAGCACCCGGACGGGCACTGGGGCCAACGTCCTGACTTTC.